This TCR beta chain was found in a study of identical twins. This clonotype has more than one count but fewer than ten. The antigen remains undetermined. Study results and limitations: Partial confounding of zero-insertion analyses by invariant MAIT and iNKT cells was possible.

V gave up 4 bases and J gave up 1 base, with 11 bases separating them. CDR1 is LGHDT and CDR2 is YNNKEL in the germline V gene (reference sequence). The CDR3 is made up of 14 amino acids. TCRdb passed the 5' RACE reads through MiXCR, listing each CDR3 protein once. Found here are roughly 490,000 distinct CDR3 sequences, around 15% of them singletons; the top ten hold approximately 1%. These data were also filed under a second study, of yellow fever vaccine responses in identical twins.

The chain has TRBV3-1 and TRBJ2-7, with D hard to call. The specimen sequenced was CD4+ T cells sorted from blood. The clonotype was recovered from a woman between 18 and 29 years old in good health. The CDR3 loop reads CASSPPIPSYEQYF. The CDR3 DNA sequence: TGTGCCAGCAGCCCTCCAATACCTTCCTACGAGCAGTACTTC.